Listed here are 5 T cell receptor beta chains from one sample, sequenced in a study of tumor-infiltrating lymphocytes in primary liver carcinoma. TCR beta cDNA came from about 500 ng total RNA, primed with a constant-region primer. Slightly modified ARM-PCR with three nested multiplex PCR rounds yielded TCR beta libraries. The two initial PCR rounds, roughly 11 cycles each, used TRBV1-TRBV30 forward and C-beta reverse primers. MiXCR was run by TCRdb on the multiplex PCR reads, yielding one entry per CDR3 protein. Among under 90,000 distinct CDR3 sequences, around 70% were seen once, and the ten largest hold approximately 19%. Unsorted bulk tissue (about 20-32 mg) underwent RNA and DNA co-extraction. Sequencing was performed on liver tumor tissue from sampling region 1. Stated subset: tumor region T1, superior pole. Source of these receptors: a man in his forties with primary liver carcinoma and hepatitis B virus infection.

This chain's CDR3 is CACTQSPTSSYEQYF. The DNA for the CDR3 is TGCGCCTGCACCCAATCACCGACATCCTCCTACGAGCAGTACTTC. This chain uses TRBV5-1 with TRBJ2-7; no clear D. CDR1 is SGHRS, CDR2 YFSETQ, per germline. The CDR3 sequence is 15 residues long. Trimming cost V 10 bases and J 0 bases, with 20 bases left between them.

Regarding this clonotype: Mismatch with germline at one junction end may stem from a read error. The CDR3 loop reads CASSPRLAFGELFF. The CDR3 DNA reads as TGTGCCAGCAGCCCACGACTAGCCTTCGGGGAGCTTTTTTTT. The V gene is TRBV11-2, the J gene TRBJ2-2, with TRBD2 matching 7 bases. CDR1 is SGHAT and CDR2 is FQNNGV in the germline V gene. The CDR3 is 14 residues long.

CDR3 bases: TGTGCCAGCAGCCTCTCTCTACTACCGGGAGAAGATGATACGCAGTATTTT. Translation gives CASSLSLLPGEDDTQYF. The V call is TRBV6-5, the J call TRBJ2-3, with a weak D call TRBD2 (6 bases). Trimming shortened V by 6 bases and J by 6 bases, and 25 bases separated the two germline ends. CDR3 length: 17 residues. Germline V gene lookup returns CDR1 MNHEY and CDR2 SVGAGI.

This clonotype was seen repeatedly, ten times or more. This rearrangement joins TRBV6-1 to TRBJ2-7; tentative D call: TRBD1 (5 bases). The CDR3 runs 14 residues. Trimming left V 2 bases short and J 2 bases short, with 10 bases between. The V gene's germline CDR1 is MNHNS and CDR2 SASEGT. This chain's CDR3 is CASSEQQVTYEQYF. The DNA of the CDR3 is TGTGCCAGCAGTGAACAACAGGTCACCTACGAGCAGTACTTC.

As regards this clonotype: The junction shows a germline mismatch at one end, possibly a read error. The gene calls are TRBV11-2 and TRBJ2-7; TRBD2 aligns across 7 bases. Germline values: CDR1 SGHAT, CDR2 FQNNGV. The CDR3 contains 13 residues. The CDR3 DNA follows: TGTGCCAGCATCTTAAGCGAGCTAGCGGCGCAGTACTTC. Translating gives CASILSELAAQYF.